Below are 28 T cell receptor beta chains sequenced from a single sample in a study of control samples from healthy donors and cancer patients. TCRdb's table, derived via immunoSEQ multiplex PCR, lists solely in-frame clones and lacks some. Of around 120,000 clones listed, roughly 95% are singletons. Specimen: blood. All receptors derive from a man aged 30 to 39 in good health.

This chain uses TRBV2 with TRBJ2-7; TRBD1 aligns across 10 bases. Trimming removed 4 bases from V and 4 bases from J; junction bases left unmatched: 1. The CDR3 covers 13 residues. Germline V gene data show CDR1 as SNHLY and CDR2 as FYNNEI. CDR3 coding DNA: TGTGCCAGCAGTGGGGACAGGGGATACGAGCAGTACTTC. The encoded protein is CASSGDRGYEQYF.

This clone has just one count. V is TRBV18 and J is TRBJ2-5, with 9 positions matching TRBD1. This CDR3 contains 14 residues. CDR1 and CDR2 (germline): KGHSH, LQKENI. Trimming at V came to 4 bases and at J to 2 bases, leaving 2 bases not matched to a gene. The CDR3: CASSHGTGQETQYF. For the CDR3, the DNA is TGTGCCAGCTCACATGGGACAGGGCAAGAGACCCAGTACTTC.

The chain links TRBV7-2 to TRBJ1-6; D unclear. V was pared by 3 bases and J by 2 bases, with 8 bases between. Germline lookup yields CDR1 SGHTA and CDR2 FQGNSA. The CDR3 covers 15 residues. This CDR3 reads CASSFERTYNSPLHF. For the CDR3, the DNA is TGTGCCAGCAGCTTCGAGCGAACCTATAATTCACCCCTCCACTTT.

The chain recombines TRBV7-3 with TRBJ2-6; no clear D. CDR3 size: 15 residues. The germline V and J ends were trimmed by 4 bases and 0 bases, with 7 bases remaining between them. The germline CDR1 and CDR2 sequences are SGHTA and FQGTGA. The DNA for the CDR3 is TGTGCCAGCAGCTCAGGCAGCTCTGGGGCCAACGTCCTGACTTTC. This encodes CASSSGSSGANVLTF.

The V and J genes are TRBV27 and TRBJ1-2, with no clear D. Looked up from germline, CDR1 is MNHEY and CDR2 is SMNVEV (reference sequence). V was pared by 5 bases and J by 4 bases, with 17 bases between. This CDR3 comprises 15 residues. The chain's CDR3 is CASSPAPAAGYGYTF. The CDR3 DNA follows: TGTGCCAGCAGTCCCGCCCCAGCAGCCGGCTATGGCTACACCTTC.

The genes are TRBV20-1 and TRBJ1-2; no clear D. Germline V CDR1 and CDR2: DFQATT, SNEGSKA (reference sequence). The length of the CDR3 is 11 residues. V lost 6 bases to trimming and J lost 4 bases, with 9 bases between them. The CDR3 spells CSAMPGYGYTF. In DNA form, the CDR3 reads TGCAGTGCCATGCCGGGCTATGGCTACACCTTC.

The chain links TRBV11-3 to TRBJ1-1; D unclear. The CDR3 is 13 residues long. V lost 5 bases to trimming and J lost 4 bases, with 11 bases between them. CDR1 is SGHNT and CDR2 is YENEEA in the germline V gene. Here the CDR3 reads CASSLAFGTEAFF. DNA for the CDR3: TGTGCCAGCAGCCTCGCCTTTGGCACTGAAGCTTTCTTT. The full variable domain, completed using reference TRBV11-3 and TRBJ1-1, is EAGVVQSPRYKIIEKKQPVAFWCNPISGHNTLYWYLQNLGQGPELLIRYENEEAVDDSQLPKDRFSAERLKGVDSTLKIQPAELGDSAVYLCASSLAFGTEAFFGQGTRLTVV.

This clone was detected once. V and J are TRBV6-6 and TRBJ1-6; D is possibly TRBD1 (6 bases). Germline V lookup: CDR1 MNHNY, CDR2 SVGAGI (reference sequence). Between the trimmed V and J ends, which lost 0 bases and 7 bases, there was a span of 13 bases. The length of the CDR3 is 16 residues. The CDR3 is CASSYSPGAGNSPLHF. DNA of the CDR3: TGTGCCAGCAGTTACTCCCCGGGGGCTGGAAATTCACCCCTCCACTTT.

This rearrangement joins TRBV18 to TRBJ1-4; D is undetermined. CDR3 size: 15 residues. V was shortened by 0 bases and J by 8 bases, with 13 bases between the two germline ends. CDR1 is KGHSH, CDR2 LQKENI, per germline. The CDR3 bases are TGTGCCAGCTCACCACCGGAGGCCTCAGGCGAAAAACTGTTTTTT. Residues: CASSPPEASGEKLFF. The whole variable domain, remainder taken from reference TRBV18 and TRBJ1-4, is NAGVMQNPRHLVRRRGQEARLRCSPMKGHSHVYWYRQLPEEGLKFMVYLQKENIIDESGMPKERFSAEFPKEGPSILRIQQVVRGDSAAYFCASSPPEASGEKLFFGSGTQLSVL.

The chain links TRBV7-8 to TRBJ2-7; TRBD2 agrees at 9 bases. With 5 bases clipped from V and 5 bases from J, the junction kept 13 bases outside the gene matches. The CDR3 is made up of 16 amino acids. Germline values: CDR1 SGHVS, CDR2 FQNEAQ. The CDR3 loop is CASSDRGRGGPDEQYF. The CDR3 nucleotides read TGTGCCAGCAGCGACCGGGGGCGGGGGGGCCCAGACGAGCAGTACTTC.

The chain carries TRBV6-4 and TRBJ1-6; tentatively, D is TRBD1 (6 bases). The CDR3 is 13 amino acids. Looked up from germline, CDR1 is MRHNA and CDR2 is SNTAGT. Trimming left V 6 bases short and J 7 bases short, with 10 bases between. The CDR3 spells CASSRTENSPLHF. The CDR3 DNA sequence: TGTGCCAGCAGCCGGACAGAGAATTCACCCCTCCACTTT.

The chain employs TRBV28 and TRBJ1-3; TRBD1 might be the D (6 bases). Trimming stripped 2 bases from V and 1 base from J, with 12 bases between. Germline CDR1 MDHEN, CDR2 SYDVKM. This CDR3 comprises 16 residues. The CDR3 sequence: CASSLVGGPSGNTIYF. The CDR3, as DNA: TGTGCCAGCAGTTTAGTCGGGGGCCCTTCTGGAAACACCATATATTTT.

V is TRBV10-3 and J is TRBJ1-1; D is possibly TRBD1 (5 bases). Germline CDR1 is ENHRY and CDR2 is SYGVKD. CDR3 length: 15 residues. The V and J ends lost 5 bases and 1 base respectively, with 14 bases between them. The chain's CDR3 is CAISSRQHQNTEAFF. The CDR3 DNA sequence: TGTGCCATCAGTAGCCGACAGCACCAGAACACTGAAGCTTTCTTT.

CDR3 amino acids: CASTRRDTTLYEQYF. CDR3 bases: TGTGCCAGCACTCGGAGGGACACCACCCTCTACGAGCAGTACTTC. The rearrangement links TRBV6-1 to TRBJ2-7; D is tentatively TRBD1 or TRBD2 (6 bases each). CDR3 length equals 15 residues. The V and J ends lost 7 bases and 3 bases respectively, with 19 bases between them. Germline CDR1 is MNHNS and CDR2 is SASEGT.

This chain joins TRBV30 and TRBJ1-6; D is undetermined. The ends were cut back, 8 bases at V and 0 bases at J, with 8 bases in the middle. The CDR3 is 13 residues long. Germline V gene sequence: CDR1 GTSNPN, CDR2 SVGIG (reference sequence). The CDR3 region is CALGYSYNSPLHF. Here the CDR3 DNA reads TGTGCCCTCGGTTACTCCTATAATTCACCCCTCCACTTT.

This chain links TRBV28 with TRBJ1-4; D unclear. Trimming removed 7 bases at V and 5 bases at J, with 11 bases between. Looked up from germline, CDR1 is MDHEN and CDR2 is SYDVKM. The CDR3 runs to 13 residues. The chain's CDR3 is CASTAAANEKLFF. DNA of the CDR3: TGTGCCAGCACCGCCGCGGCCAATGAAAAACTGTTTTTT. The full variable domain, rest sourced from reference TRBV28 and TRBJ1-4, is DVKVTQSSRYLVKRTGEKVFLECVQDMDHENMFWYRQDPGLGLRLIYFSYDVKMKEKGDIPEGYSVSREKKERFSLILESASTNQTSMYLCASTAAANEKLFFGSGTQLSVL.

V gene TRBV6-4 combines with J gene TRBJ1-1; possible D gene TRBD1, 5 bases. The V and J ends lost 8 bases and 0 bases respectively, with 16 bases between them. Germline CDR1 and CDR2: MRHNA and SNTAGT. The CDR3 has 15 residues. The CDR3 spells CASGGWGGVNTEAFF. As DNA, the CDR3 is TGTGCCAGCGGCGGTTGGGGCGGGGTGAACACTGAAGCTTTCTTT.

This clone was seen a handful of times. The DNA of the CDR3 is TGTGCCAGCAGCTTGGGGCAGGGCGTGGGTGAAAAACTGTTTTTT. Translating gives CASSLGQGVGEKLFF. The V and J genes are TRBV5-8 and TRBJ1-4, with D maybe TRBD1 (5 bases). V was trimmed by 0 bases and J by 7 bases, leaving 13 bases between them. The CDR3 extends over 15 amino acids. CDR1 and CDR2 from the germline V gene are SGHTS and YDEGEE.

The rearrangement joins TRBV7-2 to TRBJ2-2; 8 bases are a match to TRBD1. Germline V gene lookup returns CDR1 SGHTA and CDR2 FQGNSA. The CDR3 is 16 residues long. Trimming cost V 1 base and J 5 bases; bases outside gene matches: 6. CDR3 DNA sequence: TGTGCCAGCAGCTTAGGCCAGGGGGCGCGAACCGGGGAGCTGTTTTTT. It yields the protein CASSLGQGARTGELFF.

The V and J genes are TRBV7-2 and TRBJ1-5, with 7 nucleotides matching TRBD1. V lost 5 bases to trimming and J lost 0 bases; unmatched junction nucleotides: 1. The CDR3 runs 14 residues. Per germline, CDR1 SGHTA and CDR2 FQGNSA. CDR3 sequence reads: CASSRTGSNQPQHF. DNA of the CDR3: TGTGCCAGCAGCAGGACAGGTAGCAATCAGCCCCAGCATTTT.

The gene calls are TRBV4-3 and TRBJ2-5; the match to TRBD2 covers 11 bases. The CDR3 contains 16 residues. V was clipped by 1 base and J by 1 base; unmatched bases: 2. Germline V gives CDR1 LGHNA, CDR2 YSLEER. The CDR3 region is CASSQGLAGTQETQYF. CDR3 coding DNA: TGCGCCAGCAGCCAAGGACTAGCGGGGACCCAAGAGACCCAGTACTTC.

The chain is built from TRBV7-3 and TRBJ1-1; D not certain. The CDR3 covers 15 residues. Trimming pared 2 bases from V and 3 bases from J, leaving 13 bases between. Germline assignment: CDR1 SGHTA and CDR2 FQGTGA. CDR3 amino acids: CASSLVGGRDTEAFF. The CDR3 bases are TGTGCCAGCAGCTTAGTTGGTGGGAGGGACACTGAAGCTTTCTTT.

The gene calls are TRBV4-1 and TRBJ2-7; D uncertain. Germline CDR1 is MGHRA and CDR2 is YSYEKL. V was shortened by 3 bases and J by 3 bases, with 18 bases between the two germline ends. This CDR3 contains 16 residues. The CDR3 loop is CASSQASGSAYYEQYF. For the CDR3, the DNA is TGCGCCAGCAGCCAGGCCTCCGGGTCTGCCTACTACGAGCAGTACTTC.

The V and J genes are TRBV10-3 and TRBJ2-3; 10 nucleotides align to TRBD2. The CDR3 extends over 19 amino acids. Germline V CDR1 and CDR2: ENHRY, SYGVKD. After removal of 0 bases from V and 2 bases from J, the junction contained 11 bases not matched to a gene. CDR3 DNA sequence: TGTGCCATCAGTGAGTCCTGGGCTAGCGGGGGAACTGTCACAGATACGCAGTATTTT. Its protein is CAISESWASGGTVTDTQYF.

V gene TRBV30 combines with J gene TRBJ2-2; tentatively, D is TRBD2 (5 bases). The germline gives CDR1 GTSNPN, CDR2 SVGIG (reference sequence). V was shortened by 5 bases and J by 4 bases, with 8 bases between the two germline ends. This CDR3 is 12 amino acids long. CDR3 sequence: CAWAEGTGELFF. In DNA form, the CDR3 reads TGTGCCTGGGCTGAGGGCACCGGGGAGCTGTTTTTT.

The chain is built from TRBV6-5 and TRBJ1-2, with D possibly TRBD1 on 5 matching bases. V was shortened by 3 bases and J by 1 base, with 12 bases between the two germline ends. The CDR3 extends over 15 amino acids. CDR1 MNHEY and CDR2 SVGAGI come from the germline V gene. The CDR3 DNA reads as TGTGCCAGCAGTTATCAGGGAGGCCTTAACTATGGCTACACCTTC. Protein: CASSYQGGLNYGYTF.

The chain combines TRBV15 with TRBJ2-2, with 12 positions matching TRBD2. The CDR3 covers 16 residues. The germline gives CDR1 LNHNV, CDR2 YYDKDF (reference sequence). Trimming removed 3 bases from V and 5 bases from J; junction bases left unmatched: 4. DNA for the CDR3: TGTGCCACCAGCAGGACTAGCGGGGGAAATACCGGGGAGCTGTTTTTT. This codes for CATSRTSGGNTGELFF.

The chain joins TRBV5-8 to TRBJ1-5, with D perhaps TRBD1 (5 bases). Trimming left V 4 bases short and J 7 bases short, with 12 bases between. The CDR3 totals 13 residues. Germline V gene lookup returns CDR1 SGHTS and CDR2 YDEGEE. The CDR3 loop is CASSAGRFQPQHF. The CDR3 DNA reads TGTGCCAGCAGCGCAGGGCGTTTCCAGCCCCAGCATTTT.